This entry lists 15 T cell receptor beta chains sequenced from one sample in a study of a mutant IDH1 vaccine in newly diagnosed glioma. Libraries were prepared by immunoSEQ multiplex PCR; TCRdb keeps only in-frame clonotypes and omits some of them. The table shows about 54,000 clones, with around 84% occurring only once. The time point denotes: week 35, safety follow-up. Mutant IDH1 20-mer peptide, at 300 ug, made up each vaccine dose, with topical imiquimod. Their antigens are not known. Sequences were derived from PBMCs, sampled from a glioma patient whose treatment included an IDH1 peptide vaccine. Receptor source: a woman aged 18-35 years with glioma.

The rearrangement links TRBV30 to TRBJ1-1; maybe TRBD1 (6 bases). Germline V gene sequence: CDR1 GTSNPN, CDR2 SVGIG (reference sequence). Trimming shortened V by 2 bases and J by 7 bases, and 17 bases separated the two germline ends. The CDR3 covers 14 residues. As DNA, the CDR3 is TGTGCCTGGAGTCTCACAGGGAGCTCCATTGAAGCTTTCTTT. Protein sequence: CAWSLTGSSIEAFF.

This chain uses TRBV7-9 with TRBJ2-3, with D unclear. Germline lookup yields CDR1 SEHNR and CDR2 FQNEAQ (reference sequence). With 0 bases removed from V and 5 bases from J, the gap between germline ends came to 0 bases. The CDR3 runs 11 residues. CDR3 region: CASSLADTQYF. The DNA for the CDR3 is TGTGCCAGCAGCTTAGCAGATACGCAGTATTTT.

The genes are TRBV6-6 and TRBJ2-1; TRBD2 matches at 10 bases. The CDR3 sequence is 13 residues long. Losses at the gene ends were 6 bases for V and 6 bases for J; bases not matched to a gene: 2. In germline, CDR1 is MNHNY, CDR2 SVGAGI (reference sequence). This CDR3 is CASRGLASNEQFF. The CDR3 bases are TGTGCCAGCAGGGGACTAGCGAGCAATGAGCAGTTCTTC.

This sequence joins TRBV5-6 and TRBJ2-5, with D perhaps matching TRBD1 or TRBD2 (5 bases each). CDR3 length: 16 amino acids. The germline gives CDR1 SGHDT, CDR2 YYEEEE. The V gene lost 3 bases and the J gene lost 1 base, with 16 bases spanning the gap. The CDR3 DNA is TGTGCCAGCAGCTCCGCCTGGACGGGGACCCAAGAGACCCAGTACTTC. Translating gives CASSSAWTGTQETQYF.

V usage is TRBV5-1 and J usage is TRBJ2-1, with no clear D. The length of the CDR3 is 14 residues. Trimming cost V 0 bases and J 7 bases, with 11 bases left between them. Per the germline V gene, CDR1 is SGHRS and CDR2 is YFSETQ. The CDR3 sequence: CASSLGMTGNEQFF. CDR3 coding DNA: TGCGCCAGCAGCTTGGGTATGACCGGAAATGAGCAGTTCTTC.

V usage is TRBV11-2 and J usage is TRBJ1-5; 8 bases fit TRBD1. CDR1 is SGHAT and CDR2 is FQNNGV in the germline V gene. This CDR3 comprises 16 residues. Trimming at V came to 1 base and at J to 7 bases, leaving 9 bases not matched to a gene. The CDR3, as DNA: TGTGCCAGCAGCTTAGGCGACAGGGGAAGCGGGCAGCCCCAGCATTTT. Translated, it gives CASSLGDRGSGQPQHF.

The chain couples TRBV7-3 to TRBJ2-6; tentatively, D is TRBD1 (6 bases). The CDR3 contains 20 residues. CDR1 and CDR2 (germline): SGHTA, FQGTGA. Trimming took off 2 bases at V and 0 bases at J, with 20 bases between the two ends. CDR3 protein: CASSLGPTAGEDSGANVLTF. CDR3 DNA sequence: TGTGCCAGCAGCTTAGGGCCTACGGCAGGGGAAGACTCTGGGGCCAACGTCCTGACTTTC.

V gene TRBV5-6 combines with J gene TRBJ2-3; 7 nucleotides match TRBD2. The CDR3 runs to 16 residues. CDR1 is SGHDT, CDR2 YYEEEE, per germline. Losses at the gene ends were 7 bases for V and 5 bases for J; bases not matched to a gene: 16. The CDR3 DNA reads TGTGCCAGCTCCATTGGGGCAGGGACTATTGGAGATACGCAGTATTTT. This codes for CASSIGAGTIGDTQYF.

V gene TRBV4-2 combines with J gene TRBJ2-3, with 10 bases matching TRBD2. This CDR3 has 16 residues. Losses at the gene ends were 0 bases for V and 1 base for J; bases not matched to a gene: 1. Germline-derived CDR1 and CDR2 are LGHNA and YNFKEQ. The CDR3 loop reads CASSQDLAGGTDTQYF. The CDR3 DNA sequence: TGTGCCAGCAGCCAAGACCTAGCGGGGGGCACAGATACGCAGTATTTT.

The chain couples TRBV7-8 to TRBJ2-7; D not resolved. Germline lookup yields CDR1 SGHVS and CDR2 FQNEAQ. This CDR3 region has 14 residues. V lost 5 bases, J lost 2 bases, and 13 bases lay in between. CDR3 nucleotide sequence: TGTGCCAGCAGCCACTTTAGGCAGACCTACGAGCAGTACTTC. It codes for CASSHFRQTYEQYF.

The CDR3 loop is CASRVGTRKHNEQFF. As DNA, the CDR3 is TGTGCCAGCAGGGTCGGGACCCGCAAACACAATGAGCAGTTCTTC. The chain recombines TRBV5-4 with TRBJ2-1; D assignment may be TRBD1 or TRBD2 (5 bases each). From germline, CDR1 is SGHNT and CDR2 YYREEE (reference sequence). This CDR3 region has 15 residues. V dropped 5 bases and J dropped 5 bases, with 17 bases sitting between them.

This chain links TRBV5-1 with TRBJ1-4, with 8 positions matching TRBD1. The trim removed 3 bases at V and 8 bases at J, leaving 6 bases unmatched. This CDR3 comprises 14 residues. Germline-derived CDR1 and CDR2 are SGHRS and YFSETQ. The CDR3 sequence: CASSSGQGREKLFF. The CDR3 coding sequence is TGCGCCAGCAGCTCCGGACAGGGTCGGGAAAAACTGTTTTTT.

The chain couples TRBV29-1 to TRBJ1-5, with 8 bases identical to TRBD1. This CDR3 has 13 residues. V lost 6 bases, J lost 2 bases, and 3 bases stayed unmatched. From germline, CDR1 is SQVTM and CDR2 ANQGSEA. The CDR3 nucleotides are TGCAGCGTAGCGGGACAGGGCAATCAGCCCCAGCATTTT. This sequence encodes CSVAGQGNQPQHF.

The gene calls are TRBV6-1 and TRBJ2-2; D not certain. The CDR3 has 11 amino acids. V was clipped by 2 bases and J by 6 bases, with 1 base between them. CDR1 MNHNS and CDR2 SASEGT come from the germline V gene. CDR3 protein: CASSESGELFF. The CDR3 bases are TGTGCCAGCAGTGAATCCGGGGAGCTGTTTTTT.

The chain has TRBV9 and TRBJ2-7; a possible D gene is TRBD1 (5 bases). From germline, CDR1 is SGDLS and CDR2 YYNGEE. Trimming took off 0 bases at V and 5 bases at J, with 12 bases between the two ends. This CDR3 has 14 residues. The CDR3 DNA reads TGTGCCAGCAGCGTAGCGCAGGGTCGGAACGAGCAGTACTTC. Its translation is CASSVAQGRNEQYF. The whole variable domain, filled in from reference TRBV9 and TRBJ2-7, reads DSGVTQTPKHLITATGQRVTLRCSPRSGDLSVYWYQQSLDQGLQFLIQYYNGEERAKGNILERFSAQQFPDLHSELNLSSLELGDSALYFCASSVAQGRNEQYFGPGTRLTVT.